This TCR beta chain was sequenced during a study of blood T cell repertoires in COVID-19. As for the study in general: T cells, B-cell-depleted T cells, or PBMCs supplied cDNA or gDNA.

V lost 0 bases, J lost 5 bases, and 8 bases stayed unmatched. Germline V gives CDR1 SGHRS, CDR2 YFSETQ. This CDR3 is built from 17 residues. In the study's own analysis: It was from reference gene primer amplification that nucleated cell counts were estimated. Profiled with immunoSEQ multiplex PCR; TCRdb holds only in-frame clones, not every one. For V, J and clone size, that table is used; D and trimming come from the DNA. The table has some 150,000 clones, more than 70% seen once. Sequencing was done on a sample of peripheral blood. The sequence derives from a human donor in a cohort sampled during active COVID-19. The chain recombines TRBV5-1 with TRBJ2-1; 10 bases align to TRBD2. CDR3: CASSLGFEREGDNEQFF. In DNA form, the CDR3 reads TGCGCCAGCAGCTTGGGATTCGAGCGGGAGGGAGACAATGAGCAGTTCTTC.